This T cell receptor beta chain was observed in a study of cytomegalovirus exposure and HLA in healthy donors. Points from the study as a whole: Most TCR sequences were seen very rarely across donors, but some public TCRs occurred in many.

This CDR3 contains 14 residues. Germline V gene lookup returns CDR1 LNHDA and CDR2 SQIVND (reference sequence). In regard to this clone: Its specificity is unknown. An end of the junction differs from the germline gene, which may be a read error. The same CDR3 also results from other DNA sequences found in this sample.

Primers included in the PCR were 60 Vbeta and 13 Jbeta primers. Clones were read by immunoSEQ multiplex PCR, and TCRdb kept only the in-frame ones, dropping some. The repertoire includes about 120,000 clones, approximately 80% of them detected once, and approximately 4.5% sits in the top ten. Sequenced material: PBMCs. This clonotype was sampled from a man younger than 45 in good health and CMV-seropositive. The V call is TRBV19, the J call TRBJ1-3; no reliable D call. CDR3 amino acids: CASSRLTAGNTIYF. The CDR3 bases are TGTGCCAGTAGTCGCCTAACAGCTGGAAACACCATATACTTT.